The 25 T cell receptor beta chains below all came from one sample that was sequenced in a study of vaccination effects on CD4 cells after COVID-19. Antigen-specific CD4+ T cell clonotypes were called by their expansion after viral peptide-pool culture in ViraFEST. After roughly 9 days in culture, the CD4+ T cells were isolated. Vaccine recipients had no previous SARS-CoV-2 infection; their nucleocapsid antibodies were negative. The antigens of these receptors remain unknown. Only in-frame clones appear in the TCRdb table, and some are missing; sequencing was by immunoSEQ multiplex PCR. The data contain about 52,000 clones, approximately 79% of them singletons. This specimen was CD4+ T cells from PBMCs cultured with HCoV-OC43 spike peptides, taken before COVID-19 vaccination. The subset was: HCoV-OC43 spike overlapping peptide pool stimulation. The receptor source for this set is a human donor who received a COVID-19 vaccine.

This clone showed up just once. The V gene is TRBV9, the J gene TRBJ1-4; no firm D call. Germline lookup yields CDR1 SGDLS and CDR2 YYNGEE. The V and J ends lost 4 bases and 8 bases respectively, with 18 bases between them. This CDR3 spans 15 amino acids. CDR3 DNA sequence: TGTGCCAGCAGCCCGTCACTCGGAGTGGGAGAAAAACTGTTTTTT. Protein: CASSPSLGVGEKLFF.

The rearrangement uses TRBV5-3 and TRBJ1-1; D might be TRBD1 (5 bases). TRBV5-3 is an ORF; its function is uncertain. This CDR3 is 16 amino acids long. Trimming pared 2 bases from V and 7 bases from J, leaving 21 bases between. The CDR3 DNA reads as TGTGCCAGAAGCTTCCCTAGGACGGACAAATACCTTGAAGCTTTCTTT. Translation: CARSFPRTDKYLEAFF.

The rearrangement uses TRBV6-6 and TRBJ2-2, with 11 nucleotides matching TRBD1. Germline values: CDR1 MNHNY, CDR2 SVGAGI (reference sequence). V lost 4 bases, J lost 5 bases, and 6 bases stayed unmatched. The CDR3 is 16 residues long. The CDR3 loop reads CASSSAGTGGTGELFF. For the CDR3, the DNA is TGTGCCAGCAGTTCAGCCGGGACAGGGGGGACCGGGGAGCTGTTTTTT.

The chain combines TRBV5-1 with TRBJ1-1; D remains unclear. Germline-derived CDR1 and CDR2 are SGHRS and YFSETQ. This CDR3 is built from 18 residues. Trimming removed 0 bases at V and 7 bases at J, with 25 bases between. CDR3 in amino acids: CASSLAGEAAIRLNEAFF. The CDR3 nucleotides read TGCGCCAGCAGCTTGGCCGGCGAGGCGGCCATCCGCCTTAATGAAGCTTTCTTT.

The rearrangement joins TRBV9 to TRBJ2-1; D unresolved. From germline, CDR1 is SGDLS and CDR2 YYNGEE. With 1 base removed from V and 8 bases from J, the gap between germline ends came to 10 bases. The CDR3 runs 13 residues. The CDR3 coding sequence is TGTGCCAGCAGCGTATCGGAGATTTATGAGCAGTTCTTC. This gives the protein CASSVSEIYEQFF.

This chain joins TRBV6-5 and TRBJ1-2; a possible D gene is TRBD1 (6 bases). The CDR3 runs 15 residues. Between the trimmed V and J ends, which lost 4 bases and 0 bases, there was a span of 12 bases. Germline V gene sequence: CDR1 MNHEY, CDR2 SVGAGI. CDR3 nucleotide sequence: TGTGCCAGCAGTTTCAGGGGATTAGCTAACTATGGCTACACCTTC. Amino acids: CASSFRGLANYGYTF.

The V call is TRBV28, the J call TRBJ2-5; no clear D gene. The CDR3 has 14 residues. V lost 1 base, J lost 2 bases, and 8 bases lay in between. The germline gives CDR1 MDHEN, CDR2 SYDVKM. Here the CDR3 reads CASSLLWGQETQYF. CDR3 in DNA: TGTGCCAGCAGTTTATTGTGGGGACAAGAGACCCAGTACTTC.

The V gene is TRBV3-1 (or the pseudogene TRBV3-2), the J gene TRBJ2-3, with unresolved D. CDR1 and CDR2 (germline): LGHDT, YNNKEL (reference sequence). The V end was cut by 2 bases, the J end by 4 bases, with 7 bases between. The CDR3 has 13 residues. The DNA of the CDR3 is TGTGCCAGCAGCCAACGTGGCGCAGATACGCAGTATTTT. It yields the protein CASSQRGADTQYF.

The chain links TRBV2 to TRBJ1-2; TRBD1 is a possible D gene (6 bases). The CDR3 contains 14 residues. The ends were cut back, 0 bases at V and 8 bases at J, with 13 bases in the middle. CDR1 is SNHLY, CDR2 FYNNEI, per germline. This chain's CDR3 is CASSEASRGRGYTF. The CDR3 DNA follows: TGTGCCAGCAGTGAAGCGTCCAGGGGCCGGGGCTACACCTTC.

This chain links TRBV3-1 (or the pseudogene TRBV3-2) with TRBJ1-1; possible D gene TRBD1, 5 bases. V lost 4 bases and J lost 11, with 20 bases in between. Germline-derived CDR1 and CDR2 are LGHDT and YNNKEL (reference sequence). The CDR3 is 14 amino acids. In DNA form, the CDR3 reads TGTGCCAGCAGCCCCATGGAGGGGCCAGCGGAGGCTTTCTTT. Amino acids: CASSPMEGPAEAFF.

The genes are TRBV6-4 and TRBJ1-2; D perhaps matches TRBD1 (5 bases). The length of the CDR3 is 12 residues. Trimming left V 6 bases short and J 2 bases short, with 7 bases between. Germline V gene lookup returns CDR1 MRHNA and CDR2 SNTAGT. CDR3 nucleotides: TGTGCCAGCAGAGGGGCGAACTATGGCTACACCTTC. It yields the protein CASRGANYGYTF.

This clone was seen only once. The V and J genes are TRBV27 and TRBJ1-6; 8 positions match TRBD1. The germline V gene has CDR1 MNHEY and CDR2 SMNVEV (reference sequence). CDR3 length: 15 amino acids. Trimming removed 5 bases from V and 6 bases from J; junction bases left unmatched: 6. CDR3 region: CASSPKGTGNSPLHF. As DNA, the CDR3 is TGTGCCAGCAGTCCCAAGGGGACAGGTAATTCACCCCTCCACTTT.

CDR3 loop: CASSTWEGLDCVRYGYTF. CDR3 sequence (DNA): TGTGCCAGCAGCACGTGGGAGGGCCTGGACTGCGTTCGGTATGGCTACACCTTC. The gene calls are TRBV21-1 and TRBJ1-2. TRBV21-1 is designated a pseudogene. The CDR3 sequence is 18 residues long.

As DNA, the CDR3 is TGTGCCAGTAGGATTCCAGGGGCTCGAAACACCATATATTTT. This gives the protein CASRIPGARNTIYF. The J gene is TRBJ1-3, the V gene TRBV19; maybe TRBD1 (6 bases). The CDR3 spans 14 residues. Trimming stripped 6 bases from V and 5 bases from J, with 14 bases between. Germline CDR1 LNHDA, CDR2 SQIVND (reference sequence). Combining the CDR3 with reference TRBV19 and TRBJ1-3 gives the whole variable domain DGGITQSPKYLFRKEGQNVTLSCEQNLNHDAMYWYRQDPGQGLRLIYYSQIVNDFQKGDIAEGYSVSREKKESFPLTVTSAQKNPTAFYLCASRIPGARNTIYFGEGSWLTVV.

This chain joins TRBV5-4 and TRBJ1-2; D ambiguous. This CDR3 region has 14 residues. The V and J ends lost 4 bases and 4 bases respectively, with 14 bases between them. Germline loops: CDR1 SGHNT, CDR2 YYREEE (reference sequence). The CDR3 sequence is CASSQQTEFYGYTF. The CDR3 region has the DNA TGTGCCAGCAGCCAGCAGACGGAGTTCTATGGCTACACCTTC.

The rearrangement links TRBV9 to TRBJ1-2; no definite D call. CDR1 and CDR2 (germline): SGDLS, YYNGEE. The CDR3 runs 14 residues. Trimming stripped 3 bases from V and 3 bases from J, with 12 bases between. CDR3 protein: CASSADRGDYGYTF. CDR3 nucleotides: TGTGCCAGCAGCGCCGATCGTGGGGACTATGGCTACACCTTC.

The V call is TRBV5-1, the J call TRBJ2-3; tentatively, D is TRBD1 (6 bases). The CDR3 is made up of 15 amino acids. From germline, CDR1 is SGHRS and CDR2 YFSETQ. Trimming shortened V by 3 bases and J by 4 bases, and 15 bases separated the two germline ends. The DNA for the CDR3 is TGCGCCAGCAGCTCCGACAGGCTTAGCGCAGATACGCAGTATTTT. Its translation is CASSSDRLSADTQYF.

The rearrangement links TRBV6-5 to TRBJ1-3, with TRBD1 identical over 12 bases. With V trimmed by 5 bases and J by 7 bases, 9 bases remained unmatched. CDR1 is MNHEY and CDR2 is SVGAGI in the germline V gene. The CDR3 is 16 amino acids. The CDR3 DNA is TGTGCCAGCAGTCACTACCGGGACAGGGGGCAGAACACCATATATTTT. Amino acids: CASSHYRDRGQNTIYF.

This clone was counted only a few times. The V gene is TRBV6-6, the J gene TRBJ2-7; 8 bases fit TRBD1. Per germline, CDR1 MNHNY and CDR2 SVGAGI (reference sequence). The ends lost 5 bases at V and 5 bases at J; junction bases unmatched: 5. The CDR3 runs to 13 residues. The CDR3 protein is CASSPTGENEQYV. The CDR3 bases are TGTGCCAGCAGTCCGACAGGGGAGAACGAGCAGTACGTC.

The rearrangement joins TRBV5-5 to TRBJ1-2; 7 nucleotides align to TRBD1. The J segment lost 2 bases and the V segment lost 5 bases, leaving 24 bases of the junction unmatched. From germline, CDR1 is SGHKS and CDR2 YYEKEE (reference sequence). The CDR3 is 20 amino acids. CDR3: CASRQVRLDRGQVRNYGYTF. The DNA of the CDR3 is TGTGCCAGCAGGCAAGTGCGCCTTGACCGCGGACAGGTCAGAAACTATGGCTACACCTTC.

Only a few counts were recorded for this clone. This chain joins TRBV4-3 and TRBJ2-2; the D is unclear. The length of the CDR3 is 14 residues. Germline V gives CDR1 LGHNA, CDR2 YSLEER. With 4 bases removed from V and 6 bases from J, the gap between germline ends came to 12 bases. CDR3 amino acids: CASSLSNAAGELFF. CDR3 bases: TGCGCCAGCAGCCTATCTAACGCGGCCGGGGAGCTGTTTTTT.

Written as DNA, the CDR3 is TGTGCCAGCAGTACACGGACCACAAACATTCAGTACTTC. Translating it yields CASSTRTTNIQYF. The chain joins TRBV28 to TRBJ2-4; D gene ambiguous. V was cut by 5 bases and J by 6 bases, with 11 bases left in between. The CDR3 spans 13 residues. The germline V gene has CDR1 MDHEN and CDR2 SYDVKM.

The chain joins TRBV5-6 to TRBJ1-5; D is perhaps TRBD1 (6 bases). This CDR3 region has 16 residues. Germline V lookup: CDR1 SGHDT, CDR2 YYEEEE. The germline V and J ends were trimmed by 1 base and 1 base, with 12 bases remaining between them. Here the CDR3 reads CASSLMARGSNQPQHF. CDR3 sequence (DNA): TGTGCCAGCAGCTTGATGGCCAGGGGAAGCAATCAGCCCCAGCATTTT.

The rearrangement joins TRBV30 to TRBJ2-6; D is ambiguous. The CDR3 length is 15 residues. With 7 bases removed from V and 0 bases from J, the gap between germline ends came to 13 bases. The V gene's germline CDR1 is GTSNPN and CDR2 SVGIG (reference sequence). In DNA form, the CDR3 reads TGTGCCTTATACGTCAGGCGCTCTGGGGCCAACGTCCTGACTTTC. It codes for CALYVRRSGANVLTF.

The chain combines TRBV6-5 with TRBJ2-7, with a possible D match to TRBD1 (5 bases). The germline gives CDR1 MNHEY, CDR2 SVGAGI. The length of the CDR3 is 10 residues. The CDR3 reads CGRQGYEQYV. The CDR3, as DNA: TGTGGTCGGCAGGGATACGAGCAGTACGTC.